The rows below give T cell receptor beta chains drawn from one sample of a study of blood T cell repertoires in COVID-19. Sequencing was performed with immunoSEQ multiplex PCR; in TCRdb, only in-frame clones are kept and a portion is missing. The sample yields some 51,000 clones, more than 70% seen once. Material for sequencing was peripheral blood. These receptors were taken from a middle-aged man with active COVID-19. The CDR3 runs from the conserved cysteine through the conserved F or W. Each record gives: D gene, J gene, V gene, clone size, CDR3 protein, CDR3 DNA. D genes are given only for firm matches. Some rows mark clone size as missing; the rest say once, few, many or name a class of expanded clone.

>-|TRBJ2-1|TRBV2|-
CASSDRDFSTEQFF
TGTGCCAGCAGTGACAGGGATTTTTCTACTGAGCAGTTCTTC
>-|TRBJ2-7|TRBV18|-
CASSGPTYEQYF
TGTGCCAGCTCAGGGCCTACCTACGAGCAGTACTTC
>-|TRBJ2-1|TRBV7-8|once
CASSRRPLYDRRSYNEQFF
TGTGCCAGCAGCCGTCGGCCCCTATACGACAGGCGCTCCTACAATGAGCAGTTCTTC
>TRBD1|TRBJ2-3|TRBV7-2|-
CASTPGTGGYSTDTQYF
TGTGCCAGCACCCCGGGGACAGGGGGCTATAGCACAGATACGCAGTATTTT
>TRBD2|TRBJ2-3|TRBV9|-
CASSLRLAGVLDTQYF
TGTGCCAGCAGCCTGAGGCTAGCGGGAGTCCTAGATACGCAGTATTTT
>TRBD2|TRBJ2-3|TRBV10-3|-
CAISEYVRGGTDTQYF
TGTGCCATCAGTGAGTACGTGCGGGGGGGCACAGATACGCAGTATTTT
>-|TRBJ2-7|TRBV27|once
CASSLRLWRGEQYF
TGTGCCAGCAGTTTAAGGTTATGGCGGGGCGAGCAGTACTTC
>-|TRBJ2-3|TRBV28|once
CASSFGGATDTQYF
TGTGCCAGCAGTTTTGGAGGGGCCACAGATACGCAGTATTTT
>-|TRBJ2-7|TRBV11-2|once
CASSRYGIRVGPYEQYF
TGTGCCAGCAGCCGCTACGGGATTCGCGTCGGCCCCTACGAGCAGTACTTC
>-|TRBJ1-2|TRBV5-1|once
CASSLAFEDTNYGYTF
TGCGCCAGCAGCTTGGCCTTTGAGGATACTAACTATGGCTACACCTTC
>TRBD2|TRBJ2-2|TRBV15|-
CATRPGGGATGELFF
TGTGCCACCAGACCTGGGGGAGGGGCCACCGGGGAGCTGTTTTTT
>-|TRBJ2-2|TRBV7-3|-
CASSEGTTGELFF
TGTGCCAGCAGCGAGGGTACCACCGGGGAGCTGTTTTTT
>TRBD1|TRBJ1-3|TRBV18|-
CASSPPGQDSGNTIYF
TGTGCCAGCTCACCACCGGGACAGGACTCTGGAAACACCATATATTTT
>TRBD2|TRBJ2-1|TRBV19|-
CASSAFTSGRGDEQFF
TGTGCCAGTAGTGCCTTTACTAGCGGGAGGGGCGATGAGCAGTTCTTC
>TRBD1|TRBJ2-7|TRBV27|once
CASSLRQGGDEQYF
TGTGCCAGCAGTTTAAGACAGGGGGGCGACGAGCAGTACTTC
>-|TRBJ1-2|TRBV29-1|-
CSVEWGEGYTF
TGCAGCGTTGAGTGGGGAGAGGGCTACACCTTC
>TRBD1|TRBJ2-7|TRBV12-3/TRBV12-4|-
CASSTGQGDEQYF
TGTGCCAGCAGCACGGGACAGGGGGACGAGCAGTACTTC
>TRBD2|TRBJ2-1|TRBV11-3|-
CASSPSGRGGRNEQFF
TGTGCCAGCAGCCCTTCTGGGCGGGGGGGCCGTAATGAGCAGTTCTTC
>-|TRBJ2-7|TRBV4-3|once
CASSQDRASVSYEQYF
TGCGCCAGCAGCCAAGATCGGGCTAGCGTCTCCTACGAGCAGTACTTC
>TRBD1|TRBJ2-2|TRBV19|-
CASSGTGITGELFF
TGTGCCAGTAGCGGGACAGGTATCACCGGGGAGCTGTTTTTT
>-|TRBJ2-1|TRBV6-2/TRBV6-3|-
CASSRGEQFF
TGTGCCAGCAGTCGGGGAGAGCAGTTCTTC
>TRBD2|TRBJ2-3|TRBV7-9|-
CASSYGSGGASADTQYF
TGTGCCAGCAGCTATGGGAGCGGGGGGGCTTCCGCAGATACGCAGTATTTT
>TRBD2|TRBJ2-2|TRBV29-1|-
CSVPSGRGNTGELFF
TGCAGCGTTCCTAGCGGGAGGGGGAACACCGGGGAGCTGTTTTTT
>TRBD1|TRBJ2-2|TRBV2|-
CASMGDRGAGELFF
TGTGCCAGCATGGGGGACAGGGGGGCCGGGGAGCTGTTTTTT
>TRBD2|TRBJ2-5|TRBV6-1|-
CASSPGTSVRTQYF
TGTGCCAGCAGTCCCGGGACTAGCGTAAGGACCCAGTACTTC
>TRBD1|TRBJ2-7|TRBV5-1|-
CASSFQGAQGEQYF
TGCGCCAGCAGCTTCCAGGGGGCACAGGGCGAGCAGTACTTC
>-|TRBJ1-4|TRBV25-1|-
CASRLSGVNEKLFF
TGTGCCAGCAGACTCTCGGGGGTGAATGAAAAACTGTTTTTT
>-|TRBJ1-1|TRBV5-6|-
CASSFDRNTEAFF
TGTGCCAGCAGCTTCGACAGAAACACTGAAGCTTTCTTT
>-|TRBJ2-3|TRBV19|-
CASKGGRADTQYF
TGTGCCAGTAAGGGGGGGCGCGCAGATACGCAGTATTTT
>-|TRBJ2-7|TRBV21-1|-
CASSRDRAAYEQYF
TGTGCCAGCTCCAGGGACAGGGCGGCGTACGAGCAGTACTTC
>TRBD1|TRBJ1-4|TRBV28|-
CASRQGREKLFF
TGTGCCAGCAGACAGGGGCGGGAAAAACTGTTTTTT
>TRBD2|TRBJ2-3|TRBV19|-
CASSSTSGPAGTDTQYF
TGTGCCAGTAGTTCGACTAGCGGGCCGGCCGGCACAGATACGCAGTATTTT
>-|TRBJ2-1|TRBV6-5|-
CASILQGHEQFF
TGTGCCAGCATTCTACAGGGACATGAGCAGTTCTTC
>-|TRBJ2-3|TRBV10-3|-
CAISEPTSRFNTDTQYF
TGTGCCATCAGTGAGCCGACTTCACGGTTTAACACAGATACGCAGTATTTT
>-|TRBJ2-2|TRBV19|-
CASSPRLGGGEGGELFF
TGTGCCAGTAGTCCCCGGCTAGGCGGGGGCGAGGGCGGGGAGCTGTTTTTT
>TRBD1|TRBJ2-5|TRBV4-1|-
CASSSPRDRGRKETQYF
TGCGCCAGCAGCAGCCCCCGGGACAGGGGGCGTAAAGAGACCCAGTACTTC
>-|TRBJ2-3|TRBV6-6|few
CASGHTLFRDTQYF
TGTGCCAGTGGACATACCCTCTTCAGGGATACGCAGTATTTT
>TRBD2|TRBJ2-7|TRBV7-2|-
CASSKGGISGGYEQYF
TGTGCCAGCAGCAAAGGGGGGATTAGCGGGGGTTACGAGCAGTACTTC
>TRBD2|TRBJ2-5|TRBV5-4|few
CASSAGTSGIQETQYF
TGTGCCAGCAGCGCAGGGACTAGCGGAATACAAGAGACCCAGTACTTC
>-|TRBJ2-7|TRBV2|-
CASSETDRRDEQYF
TGTGCCAGCAGTGAAACGGACAGAAGGGACGAGCAGTACTTC
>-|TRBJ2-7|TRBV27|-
CASGPGLTYEQYF
TGTGCCAGCGGACCAGGGCTTACCTACGAGCAGTACTTC
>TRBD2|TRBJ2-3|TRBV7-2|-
CASSRGLAGTDTQYF
TGTGCCAGCAGCCGTGGACTAGCGGGGACAGATACGCAGTATTTT